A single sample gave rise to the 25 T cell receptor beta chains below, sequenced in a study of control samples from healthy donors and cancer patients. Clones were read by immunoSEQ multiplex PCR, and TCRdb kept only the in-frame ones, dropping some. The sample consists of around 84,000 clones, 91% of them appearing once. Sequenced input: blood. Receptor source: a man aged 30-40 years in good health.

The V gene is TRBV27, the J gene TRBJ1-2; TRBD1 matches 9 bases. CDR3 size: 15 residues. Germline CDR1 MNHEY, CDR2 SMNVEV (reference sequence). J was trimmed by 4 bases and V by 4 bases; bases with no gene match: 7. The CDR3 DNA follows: TGTGCCAGCAGTTCTAACAGGGGGCGCAGCTATGGCTACACCTTC. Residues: CASSSNRGRSYGYTF.

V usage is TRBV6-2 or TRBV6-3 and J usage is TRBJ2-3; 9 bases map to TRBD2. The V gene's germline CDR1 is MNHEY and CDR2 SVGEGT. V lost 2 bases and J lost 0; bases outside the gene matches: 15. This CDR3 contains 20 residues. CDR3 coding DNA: TGTGCCAGCAGTTACCCCAGCGGGGGGCTCCCCTCCTCTAGCACAGATACGCAGTATTTT. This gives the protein CASSYPSGGLPSSSTDTQYF.

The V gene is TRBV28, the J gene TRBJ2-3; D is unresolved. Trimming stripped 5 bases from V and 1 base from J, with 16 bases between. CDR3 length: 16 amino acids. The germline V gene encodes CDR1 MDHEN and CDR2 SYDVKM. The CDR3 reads CASSQRSWVGTDTQYF. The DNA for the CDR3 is TGTGCCAGCAGTCAAAGGTCGTGGGTGGGCACAGATACGCAGTATTTT.

CDR3: CASSEAGGSYEQYF. DNA for the CDR3: TGTGCCAGCAGTGAAGCGGGGGGCAGCTACGAGCAGTACTTC. This chain links TRBV2 with TRBJ2-7; tentatively, D is TRBD1 or TRBD2 (6 bases each). Trimming removed 0 bases from V and 3 bases from J, with 9 bases in between. The V gene's germline CDR1 is SNHLY and CDR2 FYNNEI. The CDR3 extends over 14 amino acids.

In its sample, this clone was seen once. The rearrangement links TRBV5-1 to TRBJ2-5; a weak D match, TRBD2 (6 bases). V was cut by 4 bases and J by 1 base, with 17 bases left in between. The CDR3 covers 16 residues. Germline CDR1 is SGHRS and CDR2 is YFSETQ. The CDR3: CASSKTRMGAQETQYF. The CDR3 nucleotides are TGCGCCAGCAGCAAGACTAGGATGGGCGCCCAAGAGACCCAGTACTTC.

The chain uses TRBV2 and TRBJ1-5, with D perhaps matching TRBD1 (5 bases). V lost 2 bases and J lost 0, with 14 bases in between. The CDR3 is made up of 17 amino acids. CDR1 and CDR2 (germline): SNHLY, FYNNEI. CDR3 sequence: CASSEREGKVSNQPQHF. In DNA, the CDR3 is TGTGCCAGCAGTGAAAGGGAGGGGAAGGTTAGCAATCAGCCCCAGCATTTT.

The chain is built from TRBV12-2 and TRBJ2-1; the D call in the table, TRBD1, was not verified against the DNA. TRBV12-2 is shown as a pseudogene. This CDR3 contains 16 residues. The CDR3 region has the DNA TGTGCAAGTCGCCCTCAGGGGGGACTTCGAGGGAATGAGCAGTTCTTC. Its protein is CASRPQGGLRGNEQFF.

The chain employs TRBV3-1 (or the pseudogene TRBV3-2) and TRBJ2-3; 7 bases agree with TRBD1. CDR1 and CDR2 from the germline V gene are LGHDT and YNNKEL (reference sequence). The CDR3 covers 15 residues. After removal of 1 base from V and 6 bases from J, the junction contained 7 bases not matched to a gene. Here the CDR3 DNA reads TGTGCCAGCAGCCAAGCGAGACAGGGCGGCGATACGCAGTATTTT. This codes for CASSQARQGGDTQYF.

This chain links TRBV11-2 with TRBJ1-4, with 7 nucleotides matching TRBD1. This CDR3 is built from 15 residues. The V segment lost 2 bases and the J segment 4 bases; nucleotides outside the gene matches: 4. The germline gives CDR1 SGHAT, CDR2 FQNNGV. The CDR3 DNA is TGTGCCAGCAGCTTAAAGCCAGGGGGTAATGAAAAACTGTTTTTT. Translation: CASSLKPGGNEKLFF.

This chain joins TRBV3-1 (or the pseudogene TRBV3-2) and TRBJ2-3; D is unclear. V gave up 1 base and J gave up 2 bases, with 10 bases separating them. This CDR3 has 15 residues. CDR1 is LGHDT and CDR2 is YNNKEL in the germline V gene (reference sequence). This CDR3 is CASSQGQASTDTQYF. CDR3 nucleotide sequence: TGTGCCAGCAGCCAAGGCCAGGCCTCCACAGATACGCAGTATTTT.

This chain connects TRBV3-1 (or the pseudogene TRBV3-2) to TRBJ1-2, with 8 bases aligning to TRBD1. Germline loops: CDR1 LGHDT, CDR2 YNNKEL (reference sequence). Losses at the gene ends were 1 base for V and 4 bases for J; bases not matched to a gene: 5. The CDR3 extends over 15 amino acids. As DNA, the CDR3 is TGTGCCAGCAGCCAAGCACAGGGGGGGGTCTATGGCTACACCTTC. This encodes CASSQAQGGVYGYTF.

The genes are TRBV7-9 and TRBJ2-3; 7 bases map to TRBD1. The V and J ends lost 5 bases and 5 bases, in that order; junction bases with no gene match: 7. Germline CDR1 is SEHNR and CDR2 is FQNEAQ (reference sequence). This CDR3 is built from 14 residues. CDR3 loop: CASSLPGGRDTQYF. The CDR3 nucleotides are TGTGCCAGCAGCCTGCCAGGGGGTAGAGATACGCAGTATTTT.

CDR3 sequence: CASSPGGHSYEQYF. For the CDR3, the DNA is TGTGCCAGCAGCCCAGGGGGCCACTCCTACGAGCAGTACTTC. The genes are TRBV7-2 and TRBJ2-7; 8 bases align to TRBD1. The trim removed 5 bases at V and 0 bases at J, leaving 3 bases unmatched. Germline CDR1 and CDR2: SGHTA and FQGNSA. This CDR3 is built from 14 residues.

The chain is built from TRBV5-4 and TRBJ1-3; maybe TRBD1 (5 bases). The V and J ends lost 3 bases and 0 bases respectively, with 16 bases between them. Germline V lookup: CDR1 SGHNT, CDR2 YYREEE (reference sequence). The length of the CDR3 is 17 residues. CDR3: CASSSPVGEFSGNTIYF. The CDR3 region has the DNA TGTGCCAGCAGCTCCCCCGTGGGGGAATTCTCTGGAAACACCATATATTTT.

CDR3 in DNA: TGTGCCAGCAGTGAATCAAGGTACACTGAAGCTTTCTTT. Its translation is CASSESRYTEAFF. The genes are TRBV6-4 and TRBJ1-1; D ambiguous. Trimming removed 3 bases from V and 3 bases from J, with 8 bases in between. Germline CDR1 and CDR2: MRHNA and SNTAGT. This CDR3 comprises 13 residues.

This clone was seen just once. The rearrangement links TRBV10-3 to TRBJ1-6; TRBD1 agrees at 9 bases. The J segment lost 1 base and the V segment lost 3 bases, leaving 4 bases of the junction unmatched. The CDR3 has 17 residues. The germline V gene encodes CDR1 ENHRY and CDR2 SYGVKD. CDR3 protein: CAISEHRGRSYNSPLHF. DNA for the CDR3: TGTGCCATCAGTGAACACAGGGGGCGATCCTATAATTCACCCCTCCACTTT.

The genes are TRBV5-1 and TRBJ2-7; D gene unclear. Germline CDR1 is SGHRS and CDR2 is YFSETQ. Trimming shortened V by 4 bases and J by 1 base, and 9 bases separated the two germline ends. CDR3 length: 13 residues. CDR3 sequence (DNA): TGCGCCAGCAGCCCAGAAGGTTCCTACGAGCAGTACTTC. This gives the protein CASSPEGSYEQYF.

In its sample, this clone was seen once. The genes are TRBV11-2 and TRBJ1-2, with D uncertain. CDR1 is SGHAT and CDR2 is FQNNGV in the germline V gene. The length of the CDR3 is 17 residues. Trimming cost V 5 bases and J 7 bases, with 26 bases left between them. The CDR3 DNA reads TGTGCCAGCAGCCAGAGCCCCGGACCCACGAGAAGCTTTGGCTACACCTTC. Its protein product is CASSQSPGPTRSFGYTF.

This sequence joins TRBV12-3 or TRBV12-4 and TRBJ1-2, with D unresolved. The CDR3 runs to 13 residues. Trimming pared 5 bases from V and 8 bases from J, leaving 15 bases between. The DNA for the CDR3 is TGTGCCAGCAGTCAGACTCTACTAGGGGGCTACACCTTC. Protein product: CASSQTLLGGYTF.

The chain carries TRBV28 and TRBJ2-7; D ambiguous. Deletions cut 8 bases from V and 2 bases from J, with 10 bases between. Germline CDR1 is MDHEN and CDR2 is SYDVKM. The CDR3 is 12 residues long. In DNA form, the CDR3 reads TGTGCCAGCTGTAGGGAACCCTACGAGCAGTACTTC. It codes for CASCREPYEQYF.

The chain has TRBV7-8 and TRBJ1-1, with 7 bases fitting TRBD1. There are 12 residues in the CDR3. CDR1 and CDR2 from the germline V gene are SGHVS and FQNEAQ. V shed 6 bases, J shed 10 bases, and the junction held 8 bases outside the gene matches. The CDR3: CASSQGETIAFF. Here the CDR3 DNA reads TGTGCCAGCAGTCAGGGGGAAACAATAGCTTTCTTT.

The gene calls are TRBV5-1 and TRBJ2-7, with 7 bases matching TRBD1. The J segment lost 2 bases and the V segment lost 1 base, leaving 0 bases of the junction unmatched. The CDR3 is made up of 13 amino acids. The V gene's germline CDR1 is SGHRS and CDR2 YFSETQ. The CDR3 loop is CASSLTGAYEQYF. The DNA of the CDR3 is TGCGCCAGCAGCTTGACAGGGGCCTACGAGCAGTACTTC.

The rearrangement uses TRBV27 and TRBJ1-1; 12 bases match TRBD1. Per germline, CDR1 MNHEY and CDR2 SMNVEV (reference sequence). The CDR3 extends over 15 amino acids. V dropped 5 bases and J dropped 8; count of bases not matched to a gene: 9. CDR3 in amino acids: CASSTSGTGGLEAFF. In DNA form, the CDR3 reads TGTGCCAGCAGTACCTCCGGGACAGGGGGCTTGGAAGCTTTCTTT.

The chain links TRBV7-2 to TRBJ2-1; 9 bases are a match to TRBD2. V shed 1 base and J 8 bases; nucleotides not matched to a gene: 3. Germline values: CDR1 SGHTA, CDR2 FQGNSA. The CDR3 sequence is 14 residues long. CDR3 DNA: TGTGCCAGCAGCTTAGTAGCGGGGGCCCATGAGCAGTTCTTC. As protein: CASSLVAGAHEQFF.

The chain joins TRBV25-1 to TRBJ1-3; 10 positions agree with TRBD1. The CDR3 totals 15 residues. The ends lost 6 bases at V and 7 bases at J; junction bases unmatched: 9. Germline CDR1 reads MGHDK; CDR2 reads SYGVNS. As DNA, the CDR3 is TGTGCCAGCAGCTTGGGGACAGGGGTTGGGAACACCATATATTTT. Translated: CASSLGTGVGNTIYF.